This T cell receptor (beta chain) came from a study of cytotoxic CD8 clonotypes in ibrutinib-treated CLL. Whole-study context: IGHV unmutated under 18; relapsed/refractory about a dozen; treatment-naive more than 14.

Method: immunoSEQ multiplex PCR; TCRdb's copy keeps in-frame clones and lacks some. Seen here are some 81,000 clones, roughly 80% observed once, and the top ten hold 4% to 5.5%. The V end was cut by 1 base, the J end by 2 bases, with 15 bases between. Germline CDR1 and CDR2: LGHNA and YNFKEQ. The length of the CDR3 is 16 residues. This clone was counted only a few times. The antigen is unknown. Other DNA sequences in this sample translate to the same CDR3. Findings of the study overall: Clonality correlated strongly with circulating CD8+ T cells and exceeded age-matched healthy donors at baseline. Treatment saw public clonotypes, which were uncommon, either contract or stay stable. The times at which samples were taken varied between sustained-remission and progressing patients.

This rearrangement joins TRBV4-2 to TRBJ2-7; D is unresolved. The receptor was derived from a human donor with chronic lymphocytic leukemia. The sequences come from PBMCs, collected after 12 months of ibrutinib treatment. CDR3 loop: CASSQVFGGSTYEQYF. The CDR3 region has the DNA TGTGCCAGCAGCCAAGTCTTTGGCGGATCCACCTACGAGCAGTACTTC.